This T cell receptor (beta chain) was recorded in a study of T cell responses to AZD1222 COVID-19 vaccine. Study-wide results and caveats: An increase in Spike-specific TCR breadth and depth was observed after two AZD1222 doses. CD4 TCRs associated with vaccination spanned spike, dominating at 160-218 and 743-854. Donors were largely white British and mainly female; clonal diversity was possibly underestimated.

The CDR3 is 15 amino acids. V shed 4 bases and J 2 bases; nucleotides not matched to a gene: 8. CDR1 is SGDLS, CDR2 YYNGEE, per germline. Data came from immunoSEQ multiplex PCR; TCRdb stores just in-frame clones and leaves some out. The repertoire has 100,000 to 130,000 clones, 75% to 95% of them found once; the top ten carry 6.2%. Second-dose groups at about 4 or about 12 weeks were pooled. Points on this clone: Its cognate antigen is unknown.

V usage is TRBV9 and J usage is TRBJ2-7; 8 bases align to TRBD1. The material was peripheral blood, obtained 28 days after the second AZD1222 dose. The sequence derives from an adult who received the AZD1222 COVID-19 vaccine. Written as DNA, the CDR3 is TGTGCCAGCAGCCATGGACAGGGACCCGCCTACGAGCAGTACTTC. Protein: CASSHGQGPAYEQYF.